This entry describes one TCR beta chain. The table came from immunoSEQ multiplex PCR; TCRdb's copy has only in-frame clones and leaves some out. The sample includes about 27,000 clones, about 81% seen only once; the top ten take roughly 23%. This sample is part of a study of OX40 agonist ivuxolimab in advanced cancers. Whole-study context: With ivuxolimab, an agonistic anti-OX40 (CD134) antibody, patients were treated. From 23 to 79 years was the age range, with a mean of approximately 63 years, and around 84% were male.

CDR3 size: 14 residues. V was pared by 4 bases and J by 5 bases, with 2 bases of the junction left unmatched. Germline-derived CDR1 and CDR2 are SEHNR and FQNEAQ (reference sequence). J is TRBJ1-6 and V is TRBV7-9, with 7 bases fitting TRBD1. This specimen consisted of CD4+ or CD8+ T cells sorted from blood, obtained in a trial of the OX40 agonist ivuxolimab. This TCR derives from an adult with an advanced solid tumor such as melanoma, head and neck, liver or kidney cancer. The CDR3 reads CASSYRGNNSPLHF. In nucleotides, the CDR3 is TGTGCCAGCAGCTACAGGGGAAATAATTCACCCCTCCACTTT.